The sequence of this T cell receptor beta chain was determined in a study of shared clonotypes between healthy human individuals. Of note for this clone: Its antigen remains unidentified.

Findings and caveats of the study: Among donors, the sharing of clonotypes was expected to be influenced by sequencing depth. With few donors, the genetic and exposure-history diversity represented was limited.

Original handling: In the immunoSEQ data, sequences were junction-only and lacked quality scores, so filtering differed. The data were produced by immunoSEQ multiplex PCR, yet TCRdb's version contains in-frame clones alone and is incomplete. V and J calls and clone size are those listed in that table; D and trimming were worked out from the DNA. The sample comprises more than 450,000 clones, more than 65% of which are singletons, and approximately 12% rests with the top ten. Germline assignment: CDR1 SGHTA and CDR2 FQGNSA. The CDR3 consists of 13 residues. The source of this sequence is a woman aged 40-49 years in good health. Some clones in this sample may be carry-over from other donors' samples. The source material was PBMCs. V gene TRBV7-2 combines with J gene TRBJ2-5, with D hard to call. The J call may not be correct, given that the DNA end is closer to TRBJ2-7. In DNA form, the CDR3 reads TGTGCCAGCAGCTTTGCGGCTCCCTACGAGCAGTACTTC. Amino acid sequence: CASSFAAPYEQYF.